A single TCR beta chain is shown here with its context. The antigen remains undetermined. The data stem from a study of T cell responses to AZD1222 COVID-19 vaccine. The CDR3 runs to 13 residues. Trimming removed 0 bases from V and 7 bases from J, with 11 bases in between. Germline values: CDR1 SGHNT, CDR2 YYREEE (reference sequence). Some clones are missing from TCRdb's copy, which holds only in-frame ones; the method was immunoSEQ multiplex PCR. The table has some 20,000 clones, approximately 81% seen once. Points from the study as a whole: Unmutated variant regions reportedly attract nearly half of all spike-specific TCRs.

This sequence originates from an adult who received the AZD1222 COVID-19 vaccine. This specimen was peripheral blood, taken 28 days after the second AZD1222 dose. The chain uses TRBV5-4 and TRBJ2-7; D may be TRBD2 (7 bases). DNA of the CDR3: TGTGCCAGCAGCTTGGAGGCGGGGGCGGAGCAGTACTTC. Its translation is CASSLEAGAEQYF.